The 13 T cell receptor beta chains listed next were all sequenced from one sample in a study of blood T cell repertoires in COVID-19. Method: immunoSEQ multiplex PCR; TCRdb's copy keeps in-frame clones and lacks some. The sample lists about 150,000 clones; 87% were seen once. The specimen sequenced was peripheral blood. All receptors derive from a woman aged 55-70 years with active or convalescent COVID-19.

The gene calls are TRBV27 and TRBJ1-2; tentatively, D is TRBD1 (6 bases). This CDR3 is 15 amino acids long. V was clipped by 4 bases and J by 6 bases, with 18 bases between them. CDR1 and CDR2 (germline): MNHEY, SMNVEV (reference sequence). CDR3 in DNA: TGTGCCAGCAGTTCCCCATGGCAGGGGCGAGATGGCTACACCTTC. Residues: CASSSPWQGRDGYTF.

This clone was seen a single time. CDR3 residues: CASSLVTHLNQPQHF. CDR3 nucleotides: TGTGCCAGCAGCTTAGTAACACATCTGAACCAGCCCCAGCATTTT. The chain is built from TRBV7-2 and TRBJ1-5, with no clear D. CDR3 length equals 15 residues. Per the germline V gene, CDR1 is SGHTA and CDR2 is FQGNSA. V was pared by 1 base and J by 7 bases, with 14 bases between.

The rearrangement joins TRBV11-2 to TRBJ2-3; 9 nucleotides line up with TRBD2. Looked up from germline, CDR1 is SGHAT and CDR2 is FQNNGV. CDR3 length: 13 amino acids. The V gene end was trimmed by 11 bases and the J gene end by 5 bases; junction bases not matched to a gene: 8. This CDR3 is CASGLAGVDTQYF. The CDR3, as DNA: TGTGCCTCGGGACTAGCTGGTGTAGATACGCAGTATTTT.

The genes are TRBV5-4 and TRBJ2-7; possible D gene TRBD1, 5 bases. Germline CDR1 and CDR2: SGHNT and YYREEE (reference sequence). With 0 bases removed from V and 0 bases from J, the gap between germline ends came to 10 bases. The CDR3 loop spans 15 amino acids. This CDR3 reads CASSLDRWTSYEQYF. The CDR3, as DNA: TGTGCCAGCAGCTTGGACAGGTGGACCTCCTACGAGCAGTACTTC.

The rearrangement joins TRBV12-3 or TRBV12-4 to TRBJ2-5, with D maybe TRBD1 (5 bases). Trimming removed 5 bases at V and 2 bases at J, with 9 bases between. This CDR3 region has 13 residues. CDR3 nucleotides: TGTGCCAGCAGTGAGACAGTACAAGAGACCCAGTACTTC. This translates into CASSETVQETQYF.

CDR3 nucleotide sequence: TGTGCCAGCAGCCCTATTAGGGACTCCTCTGGGGCCAACGTCCTGACTTTC. It specifies CASSPIRDSSGANVLTF. The V and J genes are TRBV14 and TRBJ2-6, with D tentatively TRBD2 (6 bases). The CDR3 runs to 17 residues. V was pared by 4 bases and J by 0 bases, with 13 bases between. Germline loops: CDR1 SGHDN, CDR2 FVKESK. Filled out from reference TRBV14 and TRBJ2-6, the complete variable domain reads EAGVTQFPSHSVIEKGQTVTLRCDPISGHDNLYWYRRVMGKEIKFLLHFVKESKQDESGMPNNRFLAERTGGTYSTLKVQPAELEDSGVYFCASSPIRDSSGANVLTFGAGSRLTVL.

This clone was seen just once. The chain couples TRBV7-9 to TRBJ1-5, with D possibly matching TRBD1 (5 bases). CDR1 is SEHNR and CDR2 is FQNEAQ in the germline V gene (reference sequence). This CDR3 region has 13 residues. V dropped 1 base and J dropped 9 bases, with 10 bases sitting between them. The CDR3 sequence is CASSLEWGVPQHF. The CDR3 nucleotides are TGTGCCAGCAGCTTAGAGTGGGGGGTGCCCCAGCATTTT.

This chain connects TRBV7-2 to TRBJ2-5, with TRBD1 matching over 9 bases. J lost 11 bases, V lost 5 bases, and 3 bases had no gene match. From germline, CDR1 is SGHTA and CDR2 FQGNSA. This CDR3 is 11 amino acids long. CDR3 in amino acids: CASSGGQGQYF. The CDR3 coding sequence is TGTGCCAGCAGCGGGGGACAGGGACAGTACTTC.

The J gene is TRBJ1-5, the V gene TRBV5-5; D unresolved. CDR3 size: 16 residues. CDR1 is SGHKS and CDR2 is YYEKEE in the germline V gene (reference sequence). The V and J ends lost 3 bases and 3 bases respectively, with 16 bases between them. CDR3 nucleotide sequence: TGTGCCAGCAGCTCCATACCGGGTATAGTCAATCAGCCCCAGCATTTT. Protein product: CASSSIPGIVNQPQHF.

The chain links TRBV9 to TRBJ2-1; 10 nucleotides agree with TRBD2. Germline V gene sequence: CDR1 SGDLS, CDR2 YYNGEE. J was trimmed by 5 bases and V by 5 bases; bases with no gene match: 7. The CDR3 has 15 residues. CDR3 nucleotides: TGTGCCAGCAGTGGAAGCGGGGGGGTTAACAATGAGCAGTTCTTC. This codes for CASSGSGGVNNEQFF.

This chain connects TRBV6-5 to TRBJ2-2; D ambiguous. This CDR3 spans 13 amino acids. CDR1 is MNHEY and CDR2 is SVGAGI in the germline V gene. The V gene lost 7 bases and the J gene lost 5 bases, with 11 bases spanning the gap. The CDR3 here is CASTTPTTGELFF. In DNA form, the CDR3 reads TGTGCCAGCACCACCCCCACTACCGGGGAGCTGTTTTTT.

The J gene is TRBJ2-5, the V gene TRBV9; the match to TRBD2 covers 8 bases. Germline trimming cut 2 bases from V and 4 bases from J; bases unmatched to any gene: 7. The CDR3 has 15 amino acids. Germline values: CDR1 SGDLS, CDR2 YYNGEE. The chain's CDR3 is CASSVHGGGSETQYF. The CDR3, as DNA: TGTGCCAGCAGCGTTCACGGGGGGGGCTCAGAGACCCAGTACTTC.

This clone was seen just once. V and J are TRBV12-3 or TRBV12-4 and TRBJ1-4, with no clear D. Trimming left V 2 bases short and J 5 bases short, with 3 bases between. CDR3 length equals 12 residues. CDR3 coding DNA: TGTGCCAGCAGTTTAATAAATGAAAAACTGTTTTTT. Protein product: CASSLINEKLFF.